Reported below is one TCR beta chain. A single count supports this clone. Its antigen has not been determined. Base qualities are not provided; no much larger clone lies one nucleotide away. These data belong to a study of T cells in localized non-small cell lung cancer (dated by TCRdb to the early 2020s). With regard to the full study: T cell repertoires of hundreds of early-stage NSCLC patients were analyzed, with tumors being compared against uninvolved tumor-adjacent lungs. All 240 or so NSCLC patients in the cohort were treatment-naive and had localized lung tumors that were resected. A mean age of approximately 66 years was recorded for the NSCLC patients, of whom under 150 were male and about a hundred were female. Findings and caveats that apply to the study as a whole: Uninvolved tumor-adjacent lung showed the highest T cell clonality, higher than tumor, which suggests more focused antigenic responses in the adjacent lung. A median of around 50 of the top 100 tumor clones turned up in the paired uninvolved adjacent lung, and under 30 of those clones also ranked among the top 100 of that same adjacent lung. Longer overall survival was associated with higher T cell density in blood, whereas shorter survival was associated with higher clonality in adjacent lung. Because of the exploratory design, TCR variables were selected using unadjusted p-values without false-discovery rate correction. Because multi-region tumor sequencing was not done, intratumor heterogeneity could not be ruled out.

Two independent pathologists confirmed that the uninvolved adjacent lung, which was taken at least 2 cm from the tumor margin, was free of atypia. At diagnosis, peripheral blood, uninvolved tumor-adjacent lung and tumor were collected and were preserved as a mix of fresh-frozen and FFPE material. TCR beta CDR3 regions were sequenced from DNA using the immunoSEQ Assay. In the original analysis: To compute T cell density, TCR beta template counts were normalized to usable DNA, which was estimated by amplifying housekeeping genes. Richness was estimated with the preseqR package, extrapolating to 400,000 templates for PBMC samples and 120,000 templates for tissue samples. Clonality was defined as one minus Pielou's evenness. Tissue-enriched TCRs were identified through differential abundance testing performed on productive amino-acid clonotypes, with a minimum total count of 5 and an alpha of 0.1. The Jaccard Index and the Morisita Overlap Index were used to measure repertoire overlap between compartments. GLIPH grouped TCR beta CDR3s together with public tetramer-defined viral CDR3s, and a viral motif had to include at least three viral sequences and show V-gene enrichment. Sourced from immuneACCESS, this table was stored by TCRdb with only in-frame sequences that have V and J called. A share of the clones is absent; for the studies checked, an unresolved V gene accounts for under half, and the remainder has no known explanation. Clone size and the V and J calls come from that table; the DNA yielded D and trimming. The sample table records thousands of clones; less than 40% of these occur just once. The top ten constitute 9.8% of the sample.

V loses 0 bases at its end and J loses 0 bases; junction bases beyond the gene matches: 9. Taken from cysteine to phenylalanine, the CDR3 has 19 residues. The entry retains the CDR3 DNA only, 57 bases that are in frame from base 1. CDR1 and CDR2, per the germline V gene, are SGHRS and YFSETQ. The TCR originated in a female donor older than 55 with stage I squamous cell lung carcinoma. The sequence links TRBV5-1 to TRBJ2-7; 13 central bases correspond to TRBD2. The sequenced sample was normal lung tissue next to the tumor, obtained before any cancer treatment. The DNA is TGCGCCAGCAGCTTGGAGGGAGGACTAGCGGGAGTGGGCTCCTACGAGCAGTACTTC. It is translated as CASSLEGGLAGVGSYEQYF.